A single TCR beta chain is shown here with its context. The CDR3 extends over 13 amino acids. Per the germline V gene, CDR1 is MNHEY and CDR2 is SVGAGI. Trimming took 0 bases from V and 3 from J, leaving 3 bases between them. The primer mix had 60 Vbeta and 13 Jbeta primers. TCRdb's table, derived via immunoSEQ multiplex PCR, lists solely in-frame clones and lacks some. There are about 200,000 clones in the sample; around 77% occur only once, and approximately 3% lies in the top ten. This sample is drawn from a study of cytomegalovirus exposure and HLA in healthy donors. The TCR sequence derives from a woman between 25 and 40 years old in good health and CMV-seronegative. The V gene is TRBV6-5, the J gene TRBJ1-3; D is unclear. Sequenced sample: PBMCs. In nucleotides, the CDR3 is TGTGCCAGCAGTTACTCGAGTGGAAACACCATATATTTT. Translating it yields CASSYSSGNTIYF.